This section outlines one T cell receptor (beta chain) sequence together with its context. This CDR3 is built from 15 residues. V lost 6 bases to trimming and J lost 4 bases; unmatched junction nucleotides: 9. Germline V gene lookup returns CDR1 MDHEN and CDR2 SYDVKM. Some clones are missing from TCRdb's copy, which holds only in-frame ones; the method was immunoSEQ multiplex PCR. Of approximately 300,000 clones listed, 80% to 85% are singletons. These data are taken from a study of blood T cell repertoires in COVID-19. Sequences were obtained from peripheral blood. The chain couples TRBV28 to TRBJ1-5; TRBD1 matches at 7 bases. The receptor was isolated from a person aged 65-85 years with COVID-19, enrolled during active disease. The CDR3 bases are TGTGCCAGCAGCCACCGACAGGGCCCAAATCAGCCCCAGCATTTT. It yields the protein CASSHRQGPNQPQHF.